The 3 T cell receptor beta chains reported below all come from one sample, sequenced in a study of blood T cell repertoires in COVID-19. Measured with immunoSEQ multiplex PCR; TCRdb has only the in-frame clones, and not every one. This sample has 300,000 or so clones; around 87% occur once, and the top ten carry 1%. Sequenced material: peripheral blood. The receptors here all came from a man aged 50-60 years with active or convalescent COVID-19.

The chain uses TRBV30 and TRBJ2-7, with 8 bases matching TRBD1. The trim removed 2 bases at V and 2 bases at J, leaving 11 bases unmatched. CDR3 length: 16 residues. CDR1 and CDR2 from the germline V gene are GTSNPN and SVGIG (reference sequence). CDR3 coding DNA: TGTGCCTGGAGTCCCTCCCGGACAGGGTTTACCTACGAGCAGTACTTC. Translating it yields CAWSPSRTGFTYEQYF.

The chain has TRBV5-1 and TRBJ2-3; tentative D call: TRBD2 (5 bases). V was shortened by 8 bases and J by 0 bases, with 10 bases between the two germline ends. The CDR3 is 13 amino acids. CDR1 is SGHRS and CDR2 is YFSETQ in the germline V gene. CDR3 in amino acids: CASIAPSTDTQYF. As DNA, the CDR3 is TGCGCCAGTATAGCGCCTAGCACAGATACGCAGTATTTT.

This chain uses TRBV7-2 with TRBJ1-2, with 12 nucleotides matching TRBD1. Trimming took 0 bases from V and 8 from J; bases not matched to a gene: 7. CDR3 size: 16 residues. In germline, CDR1 is SGHTA, CDR2 FQGNSA. For the CDR3, the DNA is TGTGCCAGCAGCTTAGCCGGGACAGGGGGCCGCGGAGGCTACACCTTC. Encoded protein: CASSLAGTGGRGGYTF. The full variable domain, with the rest looked up from reference TRBV7-2 and TRBJ1-2, is GAGVSQSPSNKVTEKGKDVELRCDPISGHTALYWYRQSLGQGLEFLIYFQGNSAPDKSGLPSDRFSAERTGGSVSTLTIQRTQQEDSAVYLCASSLAGTGGRGGYTFGSGTRLTVV.